The 9 T cell receptor beta chains below come from one sample, sequenced in a study of T cell responses to AZD1222 COVID-19 vaccine (dated by TCRdb to 2020 to 2023). Library preparation was by the immunoSEQ multiplex PCR assay. TCRdb carries this immuneACCESS record with in-frame sequences only. Its versions omit some clonotypes, under half of them owing to an unresolved V gene in the studies checked, with the rest unexplained. This sample gives 110,000 or so clones in total; 85% to 90% of them show up just once. About 16% of the sample comes from the top ten. The label giving this sample's time point can be read as: about 28 days (+/-7) after the second vaccine dose. Sequencing was performed on peripheral blood, taken 28 days after the second AZD1222 dose. These receptors all come from an adult who received the AZD1222 COVID-19 vaccine.

The rearrangement links TRBV27 to TRBJ1-1; D might be TRBD1 (6 bases). V was shortened by 3 bases and J by 2 bases, with 7 bases between the two germline ends. CDR1 MNHEY and CDR2 SMNVEV come from the germline V gene (reference sequence). The CDR3 consists of 13 residues. CDR3 nucleotide sequence: TGTGCCAGCAGTTTCAGGGGAAACACTGAAGCTTTCTTT. Its translation is CASSFRGNTEAFF.

The gene calls are TRBV7-2 and TRBJ1-2, with D perhaps TRBD1 (5 bases). This CDR3 comprises 16 residues. The V and J ends lost 1 base and 5 bases respectively, with 17 bases between them. CDR1 and CDR2 from the germline V gene are SGHTA and FQGNSA. The CDR3 protein is CASSLGLGGRGYGYTF. CDR3 in DNA: TGTGCCAGCAGCTTAGGCCTTGGGGGAAGAGGGTATGGCTACACCTTC.

The rearrangement uses TRBV5-1 and TRBJ1-4; the D gene is possibly TRBD1 (5 bases). CDR1 is SGHRS and CDR2 is YFSETQ in the germline V gene. V gave up 1 base and J gave up 7 bases, with 14 bases separating them. This CDR3 spans 15 amino acids. The CDR3 DNA reads as TGCGCCAGCAGCTTGACCGGGACCCGGGGTGAAAAACTGTTTTTT. Translating it yields CASSLTGTRGEKLFF.

The chain joins TRBV29-1 to TRBJ2-7; tentatively, D is TRBD1 or TRBD2 (5 bases each). The V gene lost 6 bases and the J gene lost 8 bases, with 14 bases spanning the gap. This CDR3 has 11 residues. CDR1 is SQVTM and CDR2 is ANQGSEA in the germline V gene. In nucleotides, the CDR3 is TGCAGCGTGGGTCAGGGAGACAAGCAGTACTTC. Protein product: CSVGQGDKQYF.

V gene TRBV24-1 combines with J gene TRBJ2-2; 8 bases are shared with TRBD1. Germline assignment: CDR1 KGHDR and CDR2 SFDVKD. After removal of 4 bases from V and 3 bases from J, the junction contained 9 bases not matched to a gene. The length of the CDR3 is 17 residues. CDR3 region: CATSEFQGAQDTGELFF. The CDR3 nucleotides read TGTGCCACCAGTGAGTTCCAGGGGGCGCAAGACACCGGGGAGCTGTTTTTT.

As to this clone: Germline and junction disagree at one end, which may indicate a read error. This chain links TRBV4-1 with TRBJ2-2; 13 bases map to TRBD2. Germline CDR1 MGHRA, CDR2 YSYEKL. The CDR3 has 17 amino acids. This CDR3 reads CASRQGLAGERGNGLFF. CDR3 bases: TGCGCCAGCAGACAAGGACTAGCGGGAGAGAGGGGTAATGGGCTGTTTTTT.

The V gene is TRBV19, the J gene TRBJ1-2; 7 nucleotides match TRBD1. J gave up 3 bases and V 6 bases, and 4 bases lay outside the gene matches. This CDR3 has 13 residues. Germline loops: CDR1 LNHDA, CDR2 SQIVND (reference sequence). Written as DNA, the CDR3 is TGTGCCAGTAGGCCTACAGGGGACTATGGCTACACCTTC. Its translation: CASRPTGDYGYTF.

The chain has TRBV11-2 and TRBJ1-4, with 9 bases identical to TRBD1. The CDR3 spans 15 residues. The J segment lost 7 bases and the V segment lost 5 bases, leaving 8 bases of the junction unmatched. The germline V gene has CDR1 SGHAT and CDR2 FQNNGV. The CDR3 here is CASSGPGQGSEKLFF. CDR3 DNA sequence: TGTGCCAGCAGCGGGCCAGGACAGGGGAGTGAAAAACTGTTTTTT.

There are a few counts of this clone. The chain uses TRBV11-2 and TRBJ2-7; D may be TRBD1 (6 bases). The CDR3 spans 14 residues. The germline V gene encodes CDR1 SGHAT and CDR2 FQNNGV. Trimming cost V 4 bases and J 7 bases, with 17 bases left between them. The CDR3 region has the DNA TGTGCCAGCAGCTCCCCCTTCAGGGGTCAAGAGCAGTACTTC. Translation: CASSSPFRGQEQYF.